A selection of T cell receptor beta chains follows, all from one sample in a study of shared clonotypes between healthy human individuals. Using immunoSEQ multiplex PCR, the repertoire was profiled, and TCRdb retains in-frame clones only, with some absent. This repertoire shows about 980,000 clones, more than 75% found once; its top ten account for over 1.3%. The sequencing sample was made of memory CD4+ T cells sorted from blood. These receptors all stem from a man aged 18 to 30 in good health. The conserved cysteine and the conserved F or W are not part of the CDR3 here. The size of a clone is reported for some rows only, either as once, few or many, or as a class for expanded clones.

j_gene | v_gene | abundance | CDR3aa
TRBJ2-5 | TRBV5-1 | - | ASSAGGGQETQY
TRBJ2-7 | TRBV7-2 | - | ASSLSSGRAYFTYEQY
TRBJ1-1 | TRBV6-5 | - | ASNPGGNTEAF
TRBJ2-7 | TRBV5-1 | - | ASSLVQGSYEQY
TRBJ1-5 | TRBV2 | few | ASSDGGRGNQPQH
TRBJ2-7 | TRBV6-5 | - | ASSNRGSYEQY
TRBJ2-7 | TRBV28 | - | ASRTPGQTYEQY
TRBJ1-5 | TRBV11-2 | - | ASSLVGVNQPQH
TRBJ2-3 | TRBV6-6 | - | ASRDWTGTDTQY
TRBJ2-7 | TRBV7-8 | - | ASSIRDRGDEQY
TRBJ1-1 | TRBV6-1 | many | ASIRQGNTEAF
TRBJ2-1 | TRBV6-1 | - | ASSERGTRGYNEQF
TRBJ2-7 | TRBV11-2 | few | ASSPQGTSGRQQY
TRBJ2-6 | TRBV4-1 | once | ASSLPQYSGANVLT
TRBJ1-1 | TRBV6-6 | - | ASREGTGGEAF
TRBJ2-7 | TRBV7-8 | - | ASRGRGQGHEQY
TRBJ1-5 | TRBV2 | few | ASSKGFSNQPQH
TRBJ2-1 | TRBV5-4 | once | ASSLKNYNEQF
TRBJ1-5 | TRBV6-1 | - | ASSVGRGRQPQH
TRBJ1-3 | TRBV7-2 | - | ASSFPTGAGNTIY
TRBJ1-1 | TRBV9 | once | ASSSPTLTEAF
TRBJ1-4 | TRBV10-3 | once | AISVGGTNEKLF
TRBJ2-7 | TRBV6-5 | - | ASSYRDGWIYEQY
TRBJ1-5 | TRBV7-2 | - | ASSSRQGAGQPQH
TRBJ1-1 | TRBV2 | - | ASSPVLISVEAF
TRBJ1-5 | TRBV18 | many | ASSIGTYDSNQPQH
TRBJ2-7 | TRBV6-6 | - | ASSYGDNVAEQY
TRBJ2-7 | TRBV20-1 | - | SASGNYEQY
TRBJ2-3 | TRBV11-3 | - | ASATGTDTQY
TRBJ1-2 | TRBV6-1 | few | ASRGDRGHSDGYT
TRBJ2-2 | TRBV7-2 | - | ASSLVEGGGTGELF
TRBJ1-5 | TRBV4-1 | - | ASSHPVSQGAFTQPQH